The sequence of this T cell receptor (beta chain) was determined in a study of blood T cell repertoires in COVID-19. Looking at the study overall: Either two negative PCRs, clearance, or symptom resolution qualified Cohort 3 donors as recovered.

V was pared by 1 base and J by 10 bases, with 14 bases between. Germline lookup yields CDR1 SEHNR and CDR2 FQNEAQ (reference sequence). CDR3 length: 14 residues. TCRdb's table, derived via immunoSEQ multiplex PCR, lists solely in-frame clones and lacks some. The data show over 200,000 clones, 80% to 90% seen once. V is TRBV7-9 and J is TRBJ2-4; D gene uncertain. This sequence was found in a woman aged 45-65 years in a cohort exposed to, infected with or recovered from COVID-19 (not recorded which). Input material: PBMCs or T cells enriched from blood (not recorded which). In DNA form, the CDR3 reads TGTGCCAGCAGCTTAGGAGGTGCCGAGTCGATTCAGTACTTC. Its protein product is CASSLGGAESIQYF.